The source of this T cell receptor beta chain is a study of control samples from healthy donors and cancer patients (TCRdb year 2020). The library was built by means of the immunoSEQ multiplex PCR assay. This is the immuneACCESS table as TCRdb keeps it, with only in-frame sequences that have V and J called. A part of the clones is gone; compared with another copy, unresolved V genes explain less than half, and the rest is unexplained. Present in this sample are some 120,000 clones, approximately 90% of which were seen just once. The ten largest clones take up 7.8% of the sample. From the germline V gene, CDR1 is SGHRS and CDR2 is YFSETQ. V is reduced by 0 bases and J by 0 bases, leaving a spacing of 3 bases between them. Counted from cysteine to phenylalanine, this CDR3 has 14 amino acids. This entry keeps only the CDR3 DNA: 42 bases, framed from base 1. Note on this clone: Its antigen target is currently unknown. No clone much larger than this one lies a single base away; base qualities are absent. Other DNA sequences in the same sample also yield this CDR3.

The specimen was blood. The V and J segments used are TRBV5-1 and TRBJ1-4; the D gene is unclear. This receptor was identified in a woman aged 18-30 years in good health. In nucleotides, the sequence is TGCGCCAGCAGCTTGGGGGCAACTAATGAAAAACTGTTTTTT. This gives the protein CASSLGATNEKLFF.